A selection of T cell receptor beta chains follows, all from one sample in a study of cytomegalovirus exposure and HLA in healthy donors. The method was immunoSEQ multiplex PCR; TCRdb's version includes in-frame clones alone and lacks a portion of them. The sample has 200,000 to 300,000 clones, 80% to 90% seen once. The sequencing sample was made of PBMCs. The receptors here all came from a girl aged 2-10 years in good health and CMV-seronegative. The CDR3 runs from the conserved cysteine through the conserved F or W. D genes are given only for firm matches. Not all rows give a size; the values are once, few, many and, for expanded clones, a class.

V gene: TRBV6-1; J gene: TRBJ2-6; D gene: -; clone size: once; CDR3 DNA: TGTGCCAGCACTGGCGGGTCACTCAACGTCCTGACTTTC; CDR3 protein: CASTGGSLNVLTF
V gene: TRBV10-2; J gene: TRBJ2-5; D gene: TRBD2; clone size: -; CDR3 DNA: TGCGCCAGCAGACCACTAGCGATCCAAGAGACCCAGTACTTC; CDR3 protein: CASRPLAIQETQYF
V gene: TRBV6-7; J gene: TRBJ1-1; D gene: -; clone size: -; CDR3 DNA: TGTGCCAGCAGTTACGGAGGAACGGCGGGCACTGAAGCTTTCTTT; CDR3 protein: CASSYGGTAGTEAFF
V gene: TRBV6-4; J gene: TRBJ2-6; D gene: -; clone size: -; CDR3 DNA: TGTGCCAGCAGTGAAGGGGCCAGCTCTGGGGCCAACGTCCTGACTTTC; CDR3 protein: CASSEGASSGANVLTF
V gene: TRBV7-9; J gene: TRBJ1-4; D gene: -; clone size: once; CDR3 DNA: TGTGCCAGCAGTACTAGGACTCAGGAAAAACTGTTTTTT; CDR3 protein: CASSTRTQEKLFF
V gene: TRBV7-9; J gene: TRBJ1-2; D gene: -; clone size: -; CDR3 DNA: TGTGCCAGCAGCTTAGTGTGGCAGGGATACAGTGGCTACACCTTC; CDR3 protein: CASSLVWQGYSGYTF
V gene: TRBV13; J gene: TRBJ2-7; D gene: TRBD2; clone size: -; CDR3 DNA: TGTGCCAGCAGCTTAGATGCTCTAGCGGGATCCGAGCAGTACTTC; CDR3 protein: CASSLDALAGSEQYF
V gene: TRBV9; J gene: TRBJ1-4; D gene: -; clone size: -; CDR3 DNA: TGTGCCAGCAGCGTAGGGGACTTTGCAACTAATGAAAAACTGTTTTTT; CDR3 protein: CASSVGDFATNEKLFF
V gene: TRBV27; J gene: TRBJ1-5; D gene: TRBD1; clone size: -; CDR3 DNA: TGTGCCAGCAGTCCCTTTGACAGGGGTGTACAGCCCCAGCATTTT; CDR3 protein: CASSPFDRGVQPQHF
V gene: TRBV6-4; J gene: TRBJ2-3; D gene: TRBD2; clone size: -; CDR3 DNA: TGTGCCAGCAGTGACGGACTAGCGGGCACAGATACGCAGTATTTT; CDR3 protein: CASSDGLAGTDTQYF
V gene: TRBV10-1; J gene: TRBJ2-3; D gene: TRBD2; clone size: -; CDR3 DNA: TGCGCCAGCAGTGAGTCGAAGGGACTAGCGGGGGGCACAGATACGCAGTATTTT; CDR3 protein: CASSESKGLAGGTDTQYF
V gene: TRBV19; J gene: TRBJ2-3; D gene: TRBD2; clone size: -; CDR3 DNA: TGTGCCAGTAGACCCCTAGCGGGGGGAGCGGATACGCAGTATTTT; CDR3 protein: CASRPLAGGADTQYF
V gene: TRBV5-1; J gene: TRBJ2-6; D gene: -; clone size: few; CDR3 DNA: TGCGCCAGCAGCTTCAGACAGGACTCTGGGGCCAACGTCCTGACTTTC; CDR3 protein: CASSFRQDSGANVLTF
V gene: TRBV2; J gene: TRBJ2-5; D gene: -; clone size: -; CDR3 DNA: TGTGCCAGCGAAGGGGACCAAGAGACCCAGTACTTC; CDR3 protein: CASEGDQETQYF
V gene: TRBV4-2; J gene: TRBJ2-7; D gene: TRBD1; clone size: -; CDR3 DNA: TGTGCCAGCAGCCCAGGGACCGGGACAGAGGTTTACGAGCAGTACTTC; CDR3 protein: CASSPGTGTEVYEQYF
V gene: TRBV18; J gene: TRBJ2-7; D gene: -; clone size: -; CDR3 DNA: TGTGCCAGCTCACCACCCCGGTTAAGCCCGGGCTCCTACGAGCAGTACTTC; CDR3 protein: CASSPPRLSPGSYEQYF
V gene: TRBV2; J gene: TRBJ1-2; D gene: -; clone size: -; CDR3 DNA: TGTGCCAGCAGTGATTGGGGGGAACCCCACTATGGCTACACCTTC; CDR3 protein: CASSDWGEPHYGYTF
V gene: TRBV2; J gene: TRBJ1-2; D gene: -; clone size: -; CDR3 DNA: TGTGCCAGCAGTGAAATCGTGGGGGGAGGCTACACCTTC; CDR3 protein: CASSEIVGGGYTF
V gene: TRBV5-1; J gene: TRBJ2-1; D gene: TRBD2; clone size: -; CDR3 DNA: TGCGCCAGCAGCCGTCCCGCGGGGGGCTTCTACAATGAGCAGTTCTTC; CDR3 protein: CASSRPAGGFYNEQFF
V gene: TRBV29-1; J gene: TRBJ2-3; D gene: TRBD2; clone size: -; CDR3 DNA: TGCAGCGTTGACCGCGGGGGTTATACGCAGTATTTT; CDR3 protein: CSVDRGGYTQYF
V gene: TRBV5-1; J gene: TRBJ1-5; D gene: -; clone size: -; CDR3 DNA: TGCGCCAGCAGCTTTGGTGAAGGACAGCGATCCGAGCCCCAGCATTTT; CDR3 protein: CASSFGEGQRSEPQHF
V gene: TRBV2; J gene: TRBJ2-5; D gene: -; clone size: -; CDR3 DNA: TGTGCCAGCAGTTGGGAGATTAAAGAGACCCAGTACTTC; CDR3 protein: CASSWEIKETQYF
V gene: TRBV7-9; J gene: TRBJ2-7; D gene: TRBD2; clone size: once; CDR3 DNA: TGTGCCAGCAGCTCCTGGGTTAGCGGGACGGGCGAGCAGTACTTC; CDR3 protein: CASSSWVSGTGEQYF
V gene: TRBV7-8; J gene: TRBJ1-2; D gene: TRBD1; clone size: -; CDR3 DNA: TGTGCCAGCAGCTTAGTCCCGGGGGGGGGACAGGGGCCTTCAGGCTACACCTTC; CDR3 protein: CASSLVPGGGQGPSGYTF
V gene: TRBV7-9; J gene: TRBJ2-5; D gene: -; clone size: -; CDR3 DNA: TGTGCCAGCAGCTTCAGAATAAATATAGCACGGTTTCAAGAGACCCAGTACTTC; CDR3 protein: CASSFRINIARFQETQYF
V gene: TRBV5-1; J gene: TRBJ2-3; D gene: TRBD1; clone size: few; CDR3 DNA: TGCGCCAGCAGCTTGGACAGGGGGACGCAGTATTTT; CDR3 protein: CASSLDRGTQYF
V gene: TRBV7-6; J gene: TRBJ2-7; D gene: -; clone size: -; CDR3 DNA: TGTGCCAGCAGCTCCCCGGAGGGCGGCTACGAGCAGTACTTC; CDR3 protein: CASSSPEGGYEQYF
V gene: TRBV18; J gene: TRBJ2-1; D gene: TRBD1; clone size: -; CDR3 DNA: TGTGCCAGCTCACCAGGGACAGGGGACAATGAGCAGTTCTTC; CDR3 protein: CASSPGTGDNEQFF
V gene: TRBV30; J gene: TRBJ1-3; D gene: -; clone size: -; CDR3 DNA: TGTGCCTGGGCAGGGAAGGCTATCGGAAACACCATATATTTT; CDR3 protein: CAWAGKAIGNTIYF
V gene: TRBV6-1; J gene: TRBJ2-3; D gene: -; clone size: few; CDR3 DNA: TGTGCCAGCACCTGGGACATAACCACAGATACGCAGTATTTT; CDR3 protein: CASTWDITTDTQYF
V gene: TRBV29-1; J gene: TRBJ2-5; D gene: TRBD2; clone size: -; CDR3 DNA: TGCAGCGTTTCAACTAGCGGGGGCGGGGAGACCCAGTACTTC; CDR3 protein: CSVSTSGGGETQYF
V gene: TRBV2; J gene: TRBJ1-5; D gene: -; clone size: -; CDR3 DNA: TGTGCCAGCAGTACAGGGTCCTATCAGCCCCAGCATTTT; CDR3 protein: CASSTGSYQPQHF
V gene: TRBV6-5; J gene: TRBJ2-1; D gene: TRBD2; clone size: -; CDR3 DNA: TGTGCCAGCAGTTACGGGGGCGGGGGGACATACAATGAGCAGTTCTTC; CDR3 protein: CASSYGGGGTYNEQFF
V gene: TRBV6-1; J gene: TRBJ1-2; D gene: TRBD1; clone size: few; CDR3 DNA: TGTGCCAGCAGCCTAACAGGGGATGGCTACACCTTC; CDR3 protein: CASSLTGDGYTF
V gene: TRBV18; J gene: TRBJ2-7; D gene: TRBD2; clone size: -; CDR3 DNA: TGTGCCAGCTCACGCCAAGCGGGGGAGCAGTACTTC; CDR3 protein: CASSRQAGEQYF
V gene: TRBV6-1; J gene: TRBJ2-7; D gene: -; clone size: -; CDR3 DNA: TGTGCCAGCAGGAGAACCGGGACACCTTCCTACGAGCAGTACTTC; CDR3 protein: CASRRTGTPSYEQYF
V gene: TRBV10-1; J gene: TRBJ1-1; D gene: -; clone size: -; CDR3 DNA: TGCGCCAGCAGTGACCTCGGCAGGGGACGTGAAGCTTTCTTT; CDR3 protein: CASSDLGRGREAFF
V gene: TRBV10-3; J gene: TRBJ2-5; D gene: TRBD1; clone size: -; CDR3 DNA: TGTGCCACCGCTCAGGGGGCGGAGGAGACCCAGTACTTC; CDR3 protein: CATAQGAEETQYF
V gene: TRBV6-5; J gene: TRBJ1-2; D gene: TRBD1; clone size: -; CDR3 DNA: TGTGCCAGCAGACGGGTGGGGGGACAGGGAGGTTCCTACACCTTC; CDR3 protein: CASRRVGGQGGSYTF
V gene: TRBV5-1; J gene: TRBJ2-5; D gene: -; clone size: -; CDR3 DNA: TGCGCCAGCAGCTTGGGGGGCCCCCAAGAGACCCAGTACTTC; CDR3 protein: CASSLGGPQETQYF
V gene: TRBV4-1; J gene: TRBJ1-6; D gene: TRBD1; clone size: -; CDR3 DNA: TGCGCCAGCAGCCATATGACAGGGCTCCATTCACCCCTCCACTTT; CDR3 protein: CASSHMTGLHSPLHF
V gene: TRBV20-1; J gene: TRBJ1-1; D gene: -; clone size: few; CDR3 DNA: TGCAGTGCTAGACAGAACACTGAAGCTTTCTTT; CDR3 protein: CSARQNTEAFF
V gene: TRBV18; J gene: TRBJ2-7; D gene: -; clone size: -; CDR3 DNA: TGTGCCAGCTCACCCGGCCTGGGGGCCCGCTACGAGCAGTACTTC; CDR3 protein: CASSPGLGARYEQYF
V gene: TRBV10-3; J gene: TRBJ2-3; D gene: TRBD2; clone size: -; CDR3 DNA: TGTGCCATCGGACCCCTAGCGGGAGGCCCCAAGGGGCAGTATTTT; CDR3 protein: CAIGPLAGGPKGQYF
V gene: TRBV6-6; J gene: TRBJ2-6; D gene: -; clone size: -; CDR3 DNA: TGTGCCAGCAGAAGAACAGGGACCGGGGCCAACGTCCTGACTTTC; CDR3 protein: CASRRTGTGANVLTF
V gene: TRBV2; J gene: TRBJ1-1; D gene: TRBD1; clone size: few; CDR3 DNA: TGTGCCAGCAGTGAATACCTCCCCGTTGGGACAGGGGTAGGAGGGGCTTTCTTT; CDR3 protein: CASSEYLPVGTGVGGAFF
V gene: TRBV9; J gene: TRBJ2-1; D gene: TRBD2; clone size: -; CDR3 DNA: TGTGCCAGCAGCGTAGAAGGCGGGGGGGCCTATGAGCAGTTCTTC; CDR3 protein: CASSVEGGGAYEQFF
V gene: TRBV6-1; J gene: TRBJ1-1; D gene: -; clone size: -; CDR3 DNA: TGTGCCAGCAGCGTCGGGGGGAGGGCTTTCTTT; CDR3 protein: CASSVGGRAFF
V gene: TRBV6-1; J gene: TRBJ1-2; D gene: TRBD1; clone size: -; CDR3 DNA: TGTGCCAGCAGTGAGGGACAGGGGAGGTATGGCTACACCTTC; CDR3 protein: CASSEGQGRYGYTF
V gene: TRBV4-2; J gene: TRBJ1-1; D gene: -; clone size: once; CDR3 DNA: TGTGCCAGCAGCCAAGATTTCGGACAGCTTAACACTGAAGCTTTCTTT; CDR3 protein: CASSQDFGQLNTEAFF